This T cell receptor beta chain comes out of a study of blood T cells in healthy people across ages. The study, taken as a whole, reports: Roughly linear age-related decline in beta diversity appeared, significant by age around 38.

Each individual donor underwent a draw of about 9.1 milliliters of peripheral blood. Primers used in a second PCR of roughly 6 to 11 cycles were a sample-barcoded 5' primer and a J-beta primer mix. Template switching added a 12-random-nucleotide identifier to every cDNA molecule. Each sample provided no less than 2.5 million CDR3-containing paired-end reads. TCRdb re-analysed the 5' RACE reads in MiXCR, keeping a single row per CDR3 protein. The repertoire holds approximately 810,000 distinct CDR3 sequences, with around 36% as singletons. On this clonotype itself: Antigen unknown.

CDR3 size: 12 residues. Germline V lookup: CDR1 DFQATT, CDR2 SNEGSKA (reference sequence). V lost 1 base, J lost 4 bases, and 6 bases lay in between. The origin of this receptor is a man between 18 and 35 years old in good health. J is TRBJ2-3 and V is TRBV20-1, with D uncertain. The sample comprised blood. Written as DNA, the CDR3 is TGCAGTGCTAGAGTTCCATCAGATACGCAGTATTTT. Protein product: CSARVPSDTQYF.